These 27 T cell receptor beta chains came from one sample sequenced in a study of T cells in Graves' hyperthyroidism and ophthalmopathy. Amplification yielded TCR beta CDR3 regions, with RNA transcripts as the source. Primed by the HTBI set, a first-round RT-PCR was run on the TCR CDR3. In TCRdb, the multiplex PCR reads were re-called with MiXCR into one record per CDR3 protein. The sample has 500,000 to 600,000 distinct CDR3 sequences; about 45% are singletons. Sequencing input: peripheral blood or thyroid tissue (not recorded which). Receptor source: an adult woman with Graves' disease, either hyperthyroidism or ophthalmopathy (not recorded which).

The genes are TRBV7-9 and TRBJ2-7, with TRBD2 as a possible D gene (7 bases). V shed 8 bases and J shed 2 bases, with 16 bases lying between them. Germline V gives CDR1 SEHNR, CDR2 FQNEAQ (reference sequence). The CDR3 consists of 14 residues. This CDR3 reads CASWAGGQAYEQYF. In DNA, the CDR3 is TGTGCCAGCTGGGCCGGGGGGCAAGCCTACGAGCAGTACTTC.

The sample holds many counts of this clonotype. This chain links TRBV7-9 with TRBJ1-6; D might be TRBD1 (6 bases). Germline V gene data show CDR1 as SEHNR and CDR2 as FQNEAQ (reference sequence). The CDR3 has 17 residues. The germline V and J ends were trimmed by 4 bases and 3 bases, with 16 bases remaining between them. The CDR3 DNA is TGTGCCAGCAGCTCCTCGACCCGAGGGGGCTATAATTCACCCCTCCACTTT. It translates to CASSSSTRGGYNSPLHF.

This chain connects TRBV20-1 to TRBJ2-2, with TRBD1 as a possible D gene (6 bases). The CDR3 covers 14 residues. Germline-derived CDR1 and CDR2 are DFQATT and SNEGSKA (reference sequence). V lost 5 bases and J 1 base, leaving 11 bases between the germline ends. Written as DNA, the CDR3 is TGCAGTGCTCCAAGACAGGAGAACACCGGGGAGCTGTTTTTT. Residues: CSAPRQENTGELFF.

The chain employs TRBV7-9 and TRBJ2-7; 8 bases align to TRBD1. With 6 bases clipped from V and 5 bases from J, the junction kept 9 bases outside the gene matches. The CDR3 runs to 14 residues. The germline CDR1 and CDR2 sequences are SEHNR and FQNEAQ (reference sequence). The CDR3 DNA follows: TGTGCCAGCAGTTACGGACAGGGAAACAACGAGCAGTACTTC. The encoded protein is CASSYGQGNNEQYF.

Ten or more counts support this clonotype. The V and J genes are TRBV19 and TRBJ1-1, with a possible D match to TRBD1 (5 bases). The CDR3 is 13 residues long. In germline, CDR1 is LNHDA, CDR2 SQIVND (reference sequence). V was clipped by 5 bases and J by 1 base, with 8 bases between them. The CDR3 coding sequence is TGTGCCAGTAGTTGGCAGGGGAACACTGAAGCTTTCTTT. This encodes CASSWQGNTEAFF. Based on the CDR3 plus reference TRBV19 and TRBJ1-1, the full variable domain is DGGITQSPKYLFRKEGQNVTLSCEQNLNHDAMYWYRQDPGQGLRLIYYSQIVNDFQKGDIAEGYSVSREKKESFPLTVTSAQKNPTAFYLCASSWQGNTEAFFGQGTRLTVV.

This clonotype was recorded at least ten times. The rearrangement links TRBV6-1 to TRBJ1-1; no clear D. The V gene lost 2 bases and the J gene lost 6 bases, with 10 bases spanning the gap. The CDR3 contains 13 residues. Per the germline V gene, CDR1 is MNHNS and CDR2 is SASEGT. CDR3 in amino acids: CASSEWNSPEAFF. As DNA, the CDR3 is TGTGCCAGCAGTGAATGGAACAGCCCTGAAGCTTTCTTT.

The chain links TRBV10-3 to TRBJ2-7; TRBD2 matches 12 bases. The germline V gene has CDR1 ENHRY and CDR2 SYGVKD. CDR3 size: 15 residues. J gave up 5 bases and V 7 bases, and 9 bases lay outside the gene matches. The CDR3 DNA follows: TGTGCCATCACACAAACTAGCGGGGGGTTGAACGAGCAGTACTTC. This codes for CAITQTSGGLNEQYF.

In DNA form, the CDR3 reads TGCAGTGCGAGACGTACAGGCGGTAGTTCACCCCTCCACTTT. This gives the protein CSARRTGGSSPLHF. The rearrangement joins TRBV20-1 to TRBJ1-6, with a tentative D call TRBD1 (5 bases). Trimming removed 6 bases from V and 9 bases from J, with 18 bases in between. The CDR3 runs 14 residues. Looked up from germline, CDR1 is DFQATT and CDR2 is SNEGSKA (reference sequence).

The chain joins TRBV7-2 to TRBJ2-7, with D possibly being TRBD1 or TRBD2 (5 bases each). V was pared by 1 base and J by 1 base, with 11 bases between. Germline CDR1 and CDR2: SGHTA and FQGNSA. CDR3 length: 15 residues. In DNA, the CDR3 is TGTGCCAGCAGCTTAGAGTGGGACGGGTCCTACGAGCAGTACTTC. Its translation is CASSLEWDGSYEQYF.

This chain links TRBV20-1 with TRBJ1-1; tentatively, D is TRBD1 (5 bases). CDR1 is DFQATT, CDR2 SNEGSKA, per germline (reference sequence). The CDR3 length is 12 residues. Trimming removed 6 bases at V and 0 bases at J, with 8 bases between. CDR3 region: CSAVRVNTEAFF. The CDR3 DNA reads as TGCAGTGCCGTCAGGGTGAACACTGAAGCTTTCTTT.

This chain links TRBV6-1 with TRBJ1-6; D ambiguous. Germline loops: CDR1 MNHNS, CDR2 SASEGT. Trimming pared 2 bases from V and 7 bases from J, leaving 12 bases between. There are 15 residues in the CDR3. In DNA, the CDR3 is TGTGCCAGCAGTGAATCGCAGACACCGAATTCACCCCTCCACTTT. Its protein product is CASSESQTPNSPLHF.

This clonotype came up a few times. The V gene is TRBV29-1, the J gene TRBJ1-6, with D maybe TRBD1 (6 bases). Trimming cost V 4 bases and J 7 bases, with 14 bases left between them. This CDR3 region has 14 residues. From germline, CDR1 is SQVTM and CDR2 ANQGSEA. In nucleotides, the CDR3 is TGCAGCGTTGGGGCAGGGGCCTTCAATTCACCCCTCCACTTT. Encoded protein: CSVGAGAFNSPLHF.

In DNA, the CDR3 is TGCAGCGTTCTCATGCCCCGGACAGGGGCCCACTCCTATGGCTACACCTTC. It encodes CSVLMPRTGAHSYGYTF. This chain joins TRBV29-1 and TRBJ1-2; 9 bases match TRBD1. The CDR3 is made up of 17 amino acids. Germline V gene sequence: CDR1 SQVTM, CDR2 ANQGSEA. V gave up 5 bases and J gave up 4 bases; unmatched junction bases: 17.

In this sample, this clonotype turned up many times. The V and J genes are TRBV10-3 and TRBJ2-7; TRBD1 agrees at 9 bases. The CDR3 loop spans 13 amino acids. V was clipped by 6 bases and J by 5 bases; unmatched bases: 5. The germline CDR1 and CDR2 sequences are ENHRY and SYGVKD. In DNA form, the CDR3 reads TGTGCCATCAGCGGACAGGGGCGCAACGAGCAGTACTTC. Translated, it gives CAISGQGRNEQYF.

The chain couples TRBV4-1 to TRBJ1-4; 11 nucleotides match TRBD1. V shed 1 base and J 0 bases; nucleotides not matched to a gene: 4. This CDR3 spans 18 amino acids. Germline V gene sequence: CDR1 MGHRA, CDR2 YSYEKL. CDR3 sequence: CASSQVGTGGATNEKLFF. CDR3 nucleotide sequence: TGCGCCAGCAGCCAAGTGGGGACAGGGGGTGCAACTAATGAAAAACTGTTTTTT.

This clonotype has a count of ten or more. The rearrangement links TRBV2 to TRBJ1-4; possibly TRBD1 for D (5 bases). The CDR3 sequence is 15 residues long. Germline V lookup: CDR1 SNHLY, CDR2 FYNNEI. V gave up 0 bases and J gave up 10 bases, with 15 bases separating them. Here the CDR3 DNA reads TGTGCCAGCAGTGAAGCCGGGACCGCCATCCTAAAACTGTTTTTT. Amino acid sequence: CASSEAGTAILKLFF. The whole variable domain, filled in from reference TRBV2 and TRBJ1-4, reads EPEVTQTPSHQVTQMGQEVILRCVPISNHLYFYWYRQILGQKVEFLVSFYNNEISEKSEIFDDQFSVERPDGSNFTLKIRSTKLEDSAMYFCASSEAGTAILKLFFGSGTQLSVL.

On this clonotype: Its ends do not fully match the called genes, so a read error is possible. The chain combines TRBV7-7 with TRBJ2-5, with D unclear. The germline V gene has CDR1 SSHAT and CDR2 FNYEAQ (reference sequence). The CDR3 sequence is 13 residues long. The CDR3 here is CASSTDGEETQYF. The CDR3 region has the DNA TGTGCTAGCAGCACCGACGGTGAAGAGACCCAGTACTTC. Full variable domain (missing parts from reference TRBV7-7 and TRBJ2-5): GAGVSQSPRYKVTKRGQDVTLRCDPISSHATLYWYQQALGQGPEFLTYFNYEAQPDKSGLPSDRFSAERPEGSISTLTIQRTEQRDSAMYRCASSTDGEETQYFGPGTRLLVL.

The J gene is TRBJ2-2, the V gene TRBV6-1, with D perhaps TRBD1 or TRBD2 (6 bases each). The CDR3 contains 17 residues. CDR1 and CDR2 (germline): MNHNS, SASEGT. V lost 11 bases and J lost 4, with 26 bases in between. Here the CDR3 reads CACATHGGQTATGELFF. The CDR3, as DNA: TGTGCCTGCGCAACCCACGGGGGACAAACGGCCACCGGGGAGCTGTTTTTT.

This chain joins TRBV4-1 and TRBJ1-1, with TRBD1 as a possible D gene (6 bases). V was trimmed by 4 bases and J by 4 bases, leaving 22 bases between them. The germline V gene has CDR1 MGHRA and CDR2 YSYEKL. The CDR3 spans 17 residues. The CDR3 reads CASSLVGGGDMGTEAFF. DNA for the CDR3: TGCGCCAGCAGCCTGGTGGGGGGGGGCGATATGGGCACTGAAGCTTTCTTT.

CDR3 coding DNA: TGTGCCAGCAGTCCCGCAGGGGCTGTATGGGGCTACACCTTC. Protein sequence: CASSPAGAVWGYTF. The chain joins TRBV25-1 to TRBJ1-2; the D gene is possibly TRBD1 (6 bases). The ends were cut back, 5 bases at V and 8 bases at J, with 18 bases in the middle. This CDR3 has 14 residues. Germline V gives CDR1 MGHDK, CDR2 SYGVNS.

V is TRBV7-9 and J is TRBJ2-2; maybe TRBD2 (6 bases). The CDR3 is 15 residues long. Deletions cut 3 bases from V and 3 bases from J, with 11 bases between. The V gene's germline CDR1 is SEHNR and CDR2 FQNEAQ (reference sequence). CDR3 in amino acids: CASSFGGIDTGELFF. The DNA of the CDR3 is TGTGCCAGCAGCTTTGGCGGGATTGACACCGGGGAGCTGTTTTTT.

This clonotype was picked up many times. This rearrangement joins TRBV6-5 to TRBJ1-2, with D perhaps TRBD1 (5 bases). Germline V gives CDR1 MNHEY, CDR2 SVGAGI. Trimming removed 0 bases at V and 7 bases at J, with 15 bases between. CDR3 size: 15 residues. The CDR3 DNA reads TGTGCCAGCAGTTACTCGTTAAGGGGCGTCGGTGGCTACACCTTC. The encoded protein is CASSYSLRGVGGYTF.

A note on this clonotype: A read error is possible here, since a much larger clone lies one base away. V usage is TRBV7-2 and J usage is TRBJ2-7, with D possibly TRBD1 on 5 matching bases. Trimming cost V 4 bases and J 2 bases, with 15 bases left between them. This CDR3 spans 15 amino acids. Germline V gives CDR1 SGHTA, CDR2 FQGNSA. The CDR3 DNA reads TGTGCCAGCAGCTCGACGAAGGGGCGTGCCTACGAGCAGTACTTC. This gives the protein CASSSTKGRAYEQYF.

This clonotype was recorded at least ten times. The genes are TRBV7-9 and TRBJ1-2, with D possibly matching TRBD1 (5 bases). The germline gives CDR1 SEHNR, CDR2 FQNEAQ (reference sequence). The CDR3 extends over 15 amino acids. V dropped 0 bases and J dropped 5 bases, with 13 bases sitting between them. The CDR3 DNA is TGTGCCAGCAGCTTAGCGGCAGCGGGGGGGTATGGCTACACCTTC. It translates to CASSLAAAGGYGYTF.

This clonotype was picked up many times. The genes are TRBV4-1 and TRBJ1-1; D is perhaps TRBD1 (6 bases). CDR3 length: 15 residues. Trimming removed 3 bases at V and 8 bases at J, with 19 bases between. Germline V gene data show CDR1 as MGHRA and CDR2 as YSYEKL. The CDR3 loop is CASSQHSTGGAEAFF. CDR3 coding DNA: TGCGCCAGCAGCCAGCACTCCACGGGGGGGGCCGAAGCTTTCTTT.

The chain combines TRBV12-3 or TRBV12-4 with TRBJ2-5; TRBD2 agrees at 12 bases. J lost 4 bases, V lost 3 bases, and 6 bases had no gene match. The CDR3 covers 16 residues. The CDR3 spells CASSFQTSGRRETQYF. The CDR3 region has the DNA TGTGCCAGCAGTTTTCAGACTAGCGGGAGACGAGAGACCCAGTACTTC.

The sample holds many counts of this clonotype. The V gene is TRBV29-1, the J gene TRBJ1-5; D unclear. The length of the CDR3 is 13 residues. The V end was cut by 4 bases, the J end by 4 bases, with 11 bases between. CDR1 is SQVTM, CDR2 ANQGSEA, per germline. The CDR3 loop is CSVGVGRNQPQHF. CDR3 DNA sequence: TGCAGCGTTGGGGTGGGTAGGAATCAGCCCCAGCATTTT.